This T cell receptor (beta chain) was recovered during a study of T cells after yellow fever vaccination. This clonotype showed up just a few times. The target antigen is unknown. The germline CDR1 and CDR2 sequences are SGDLS and YYNGEE. V was pared by 0 bases and J by 6 bases, with 5 bases of the junction left unmatched. This CDR3 region has 15 residues. Whole-study results and caveats: Few clonotypes appeared in both CD4 and CD8 compartments. Booster sampling recovered most clones from primary vaccination (about 97% CD4, roughly 86% CD8). A weaker secondary response peaked on day 5, the primary on day 15.

MiXCR, applied by TCRdb to the 5' RACE reads, yields one record per CDR3 protein. The table includes about 550,000 distinct CDR3 sequences, roughly 19% detected once. The material sequenced was PBMCs, taken 15 days after the yellow fever booster vaccination. This sequence originates from a man aged 30-40 years who received the YFV17D yellow fever vaccine. This rearrangement joins TRBV9 to TRBJ2-1, with 8 bases aligning to TRBD2. In DNA, the CDR3 is TGTGCCAGCAGCGTAGTTAGCGGGACAAGCAATGAGCAGTTCTTC. This gives the protein CASSVVSGTSNEQFF.